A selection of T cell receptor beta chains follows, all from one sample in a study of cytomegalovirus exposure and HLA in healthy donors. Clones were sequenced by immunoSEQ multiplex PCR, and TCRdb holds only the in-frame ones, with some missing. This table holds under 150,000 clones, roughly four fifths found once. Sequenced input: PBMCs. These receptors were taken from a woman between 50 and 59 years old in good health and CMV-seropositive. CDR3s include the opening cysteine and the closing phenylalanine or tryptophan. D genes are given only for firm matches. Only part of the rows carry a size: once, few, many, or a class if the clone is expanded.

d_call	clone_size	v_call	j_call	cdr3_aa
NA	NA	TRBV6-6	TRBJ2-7	CASSYREYEQYF
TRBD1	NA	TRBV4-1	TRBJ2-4	CASSQQPGQDYIAKNIQYF
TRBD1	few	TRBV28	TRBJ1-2	CASSQTRLTGKFDYTF
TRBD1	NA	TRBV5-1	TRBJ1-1	CASSLGGQGSTEAFF
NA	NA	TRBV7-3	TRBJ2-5	CASQRGFGETQYF
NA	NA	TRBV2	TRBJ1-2	CASSVGEEDGYTF
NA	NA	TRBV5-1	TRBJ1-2	CASRPTGSFFSYTF
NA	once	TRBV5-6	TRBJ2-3	CASSFRDGTDTQYF
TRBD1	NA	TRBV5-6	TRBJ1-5	CASSSLDRGIYSNQPQHF
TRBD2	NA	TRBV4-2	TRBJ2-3	CASSQELAGSTDTQYF
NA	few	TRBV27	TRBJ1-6	CASSLSSGPSSYNSPLHF
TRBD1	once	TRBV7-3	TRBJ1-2	CASSSGTAAPEF
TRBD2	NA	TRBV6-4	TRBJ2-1	CASSEYGGGPLPMFF
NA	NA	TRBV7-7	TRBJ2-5	CASSTSQGTGIETQYF
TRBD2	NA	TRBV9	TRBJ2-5	CASSVETSALGETQYF
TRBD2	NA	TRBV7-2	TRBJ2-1	CASSFAGLAGGDEQFF
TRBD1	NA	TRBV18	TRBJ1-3	CAGQGELLGNTIYF
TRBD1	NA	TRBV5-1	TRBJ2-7	CASSLLTGANYEQYF
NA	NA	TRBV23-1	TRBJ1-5	CASSHRTSGHF
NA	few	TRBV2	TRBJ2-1	CASSEARSRLIFNEQFF